This T cell receptor beta chain was recorded in a study of OX40 agonist ivuxolimab in advanced cancers. Study outcomes and limitations: Antigen targets of the expanded peripheral T cells went undetermined. Relative to CD4+ cells, CD8+ T cells on average had more expanded clones.

The CDR3 runs to 14 residues. Germline CDR1 reads LGHNA; CDR2 reads YNFKEQ. V was shortened by 3 bases and J by 3 bases, with 8 bases between the two germline ends. Produced via immunoSEQ multiplex PCR; TCRdb's table is partial and in-frame only. The data show about 8,000 clones, approximately 71% seen once. With respect to this clone: Its target is not known.

The starting material was CD4+ or CD8+ T cells sorted from blood, obtained in a trial of the OX40 agonist ivuxolimab. The sequence came from an adult with an advanced solid tumor such as melanoma, head and neck, liver or kidney cancer. The chain has TRBV4-2 and TRBJ2-2; D is undetermined. CDR3 region: CASSQYLDTGELFF. DNA of the CDR3: TGTGCCAGCAGCCAGTACCTCGACACCGGGGAGCTGTTTTTT.